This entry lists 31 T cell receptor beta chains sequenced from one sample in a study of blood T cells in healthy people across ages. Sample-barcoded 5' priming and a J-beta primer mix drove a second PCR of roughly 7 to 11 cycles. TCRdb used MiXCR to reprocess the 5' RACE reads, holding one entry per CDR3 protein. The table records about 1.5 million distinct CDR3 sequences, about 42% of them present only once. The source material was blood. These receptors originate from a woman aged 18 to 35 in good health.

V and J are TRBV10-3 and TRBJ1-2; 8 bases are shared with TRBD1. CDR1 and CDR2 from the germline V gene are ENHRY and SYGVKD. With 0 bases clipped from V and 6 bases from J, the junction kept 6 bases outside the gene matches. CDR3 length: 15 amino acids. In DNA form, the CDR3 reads TGTGCCATCAGTGAGTCAGGACAGGGCGCGGATGGCTACACCTTC. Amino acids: CAISESGQGADGYTF.

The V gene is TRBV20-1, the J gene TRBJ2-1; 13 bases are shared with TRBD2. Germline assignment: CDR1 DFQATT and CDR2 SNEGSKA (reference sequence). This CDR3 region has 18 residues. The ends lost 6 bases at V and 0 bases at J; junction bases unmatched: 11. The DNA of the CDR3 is TGCAGTGCGCCGGCACTAGCGGGGGGGCTCAGCTCCTACAATGAGCAGTTCTTC. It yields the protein CSAPALAGGLSSYNEQFF.

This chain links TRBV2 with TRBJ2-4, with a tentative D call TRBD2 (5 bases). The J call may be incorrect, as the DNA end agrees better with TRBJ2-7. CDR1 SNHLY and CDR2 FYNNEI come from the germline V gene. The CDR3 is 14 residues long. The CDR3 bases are TGTGCCAGCAAGGACGCGGGTGGCTCCTACGAGCAGTACTTC. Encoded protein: CASKDAGGSYEQYF.

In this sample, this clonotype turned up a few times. Here the CDR3 reads CASSPWTGFGGYTQYF. The CDR3 region has the DNA TGCGCCAGCAGCCCGTGGACAGGGTTTGGGGGTTATACGCAGTATTTT. The chain carries TRBV4-3 and TRBJ2-3; 8 nucleotides agree with TRBD1. The CDR3 has 16 residues. After removal of 4 bases from V and 7 bases from J, the junction contained 13 bases not matched to a gene. Germline V lookup: CDR1 LGHNA, CDR2 YSLEER.

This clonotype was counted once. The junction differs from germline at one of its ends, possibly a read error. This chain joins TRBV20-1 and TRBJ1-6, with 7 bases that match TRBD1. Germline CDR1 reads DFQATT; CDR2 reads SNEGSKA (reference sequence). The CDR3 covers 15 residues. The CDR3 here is CSAAGDSNNDSPPHF. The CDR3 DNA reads TGCAGTGCTGCCGGGGACAGCAATAACGATTCACCCCCCCACTTT.

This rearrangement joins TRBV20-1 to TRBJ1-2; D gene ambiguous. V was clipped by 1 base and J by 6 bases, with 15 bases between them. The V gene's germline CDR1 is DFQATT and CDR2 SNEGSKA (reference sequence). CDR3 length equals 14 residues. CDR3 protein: CSARGVRAADGYTF. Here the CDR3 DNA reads TGCAGTGCTAGAGGGGTAAGGGCCGCCGATGGCTACACCTTC.

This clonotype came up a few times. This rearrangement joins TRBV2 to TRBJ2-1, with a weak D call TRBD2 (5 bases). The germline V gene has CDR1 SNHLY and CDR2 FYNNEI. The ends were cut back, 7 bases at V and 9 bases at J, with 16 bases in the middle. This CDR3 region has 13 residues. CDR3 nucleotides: TGTGCCAGCAATGTCAGGCGGGTGAGTGAGCAGTTCTTC. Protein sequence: CASNVRRVSEQFF.

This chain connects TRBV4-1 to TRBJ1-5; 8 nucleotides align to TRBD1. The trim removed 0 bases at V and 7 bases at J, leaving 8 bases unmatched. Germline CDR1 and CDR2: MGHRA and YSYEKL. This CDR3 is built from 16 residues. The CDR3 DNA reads TGCGCCAGCAGCCAAGATCGCGCAGGGGGCAGGCAGCCCCAGCATTTT. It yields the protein CASSQDRAGGRQPQHF.

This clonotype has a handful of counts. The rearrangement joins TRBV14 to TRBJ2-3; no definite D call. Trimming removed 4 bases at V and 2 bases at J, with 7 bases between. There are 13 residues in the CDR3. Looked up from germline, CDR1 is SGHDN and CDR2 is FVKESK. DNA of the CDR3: TGTGCCAGCAGCCCTGACTTCACAGATACGCAGTATTTT. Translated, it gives CASSPDFTDTQYF.

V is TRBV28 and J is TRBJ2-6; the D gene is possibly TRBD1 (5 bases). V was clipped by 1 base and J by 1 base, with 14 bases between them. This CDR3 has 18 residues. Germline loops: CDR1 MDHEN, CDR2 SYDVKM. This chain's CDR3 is CASSLFRGKVSGANVLTF. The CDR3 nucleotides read TGTGCCAGCAGTTTATTTAGGGGAAAAGTGTCTGGGGCCAACGTCCTGACTTTC. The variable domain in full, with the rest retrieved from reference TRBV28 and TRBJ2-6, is DVKVTQSSRYLVKRTGEKVFLECVQDMDHENMFWYRQDPGLGLRLIYFSYDVKMKEKGDIPEGYSVSREKKERFSLILESASTNQTSMYLCASSLFRGKVSGANVLTFGAGSRLTVL.

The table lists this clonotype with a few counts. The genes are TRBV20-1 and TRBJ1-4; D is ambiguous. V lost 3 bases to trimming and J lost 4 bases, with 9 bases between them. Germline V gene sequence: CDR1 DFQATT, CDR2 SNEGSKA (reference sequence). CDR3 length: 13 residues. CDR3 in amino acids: CSASEQINEKLFF. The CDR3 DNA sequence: TGCAGTGCTAGCGAACAGATTAATGAAAAACTGTTTTTT.

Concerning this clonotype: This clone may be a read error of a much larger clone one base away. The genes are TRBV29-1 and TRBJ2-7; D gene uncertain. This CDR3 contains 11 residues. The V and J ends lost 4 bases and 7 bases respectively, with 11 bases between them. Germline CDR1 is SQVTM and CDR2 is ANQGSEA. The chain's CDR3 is CSVGGYNEQYF. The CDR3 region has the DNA TGCAGCGTTGGGGGTTACAATGAGCAGTACTTC.

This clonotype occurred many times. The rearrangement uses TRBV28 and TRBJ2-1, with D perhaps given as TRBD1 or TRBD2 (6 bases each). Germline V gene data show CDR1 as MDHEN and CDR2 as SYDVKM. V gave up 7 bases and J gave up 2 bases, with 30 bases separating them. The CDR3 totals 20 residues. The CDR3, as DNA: TGTGCCAGCAAGGGGGGTCAGGGATTGCTCTTTGCTCCACCCTACAATGAGCAGTTCTTC. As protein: CASKGGQGLLFAPPYNEQFF. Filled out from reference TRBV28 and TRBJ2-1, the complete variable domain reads DVKVTQSSRYLVKRTGEKVFLECVQDMDHENMFWYRQDPGLGLRLIYFSYDVKMKEKGDIPEGYSVSREKKERFSLILESASTNQTSMYLCASKGGQGLLFAPPYNEQFFGPGTRLTVL.

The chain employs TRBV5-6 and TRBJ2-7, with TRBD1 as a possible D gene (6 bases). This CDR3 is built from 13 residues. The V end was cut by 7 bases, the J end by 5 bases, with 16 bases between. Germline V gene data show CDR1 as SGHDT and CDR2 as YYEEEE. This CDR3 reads CASCPTGKDEQYF. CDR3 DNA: TGTGCCAGCTGTCCTACAGGGAAAGACGAGCAGTACTTC.

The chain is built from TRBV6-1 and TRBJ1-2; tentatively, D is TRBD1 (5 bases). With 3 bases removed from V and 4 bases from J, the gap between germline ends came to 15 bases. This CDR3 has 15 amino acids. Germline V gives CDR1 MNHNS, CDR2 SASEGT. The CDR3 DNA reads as TGTGCCAGCAGTGAGAGCCAGGGACTCTTCTATGGCTACACCTTC. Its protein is CASSESQGLFYGYTF.

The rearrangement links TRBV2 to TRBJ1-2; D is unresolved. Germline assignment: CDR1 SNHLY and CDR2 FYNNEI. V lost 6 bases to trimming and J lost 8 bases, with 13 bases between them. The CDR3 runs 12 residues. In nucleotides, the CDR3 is TGTGCCAGCAGAACCGGGGTGGGAGGCTACACCTTC. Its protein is CASRTGVGGYTF.

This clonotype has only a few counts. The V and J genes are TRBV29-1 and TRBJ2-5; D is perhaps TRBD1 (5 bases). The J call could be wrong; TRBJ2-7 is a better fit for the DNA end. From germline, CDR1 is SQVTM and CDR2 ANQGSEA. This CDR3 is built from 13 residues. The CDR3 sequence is CSVEDWGTYEQYF. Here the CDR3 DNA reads TGCAGCGTTGAAGATTGGGGCACCTACGAGCAGTACTTC.

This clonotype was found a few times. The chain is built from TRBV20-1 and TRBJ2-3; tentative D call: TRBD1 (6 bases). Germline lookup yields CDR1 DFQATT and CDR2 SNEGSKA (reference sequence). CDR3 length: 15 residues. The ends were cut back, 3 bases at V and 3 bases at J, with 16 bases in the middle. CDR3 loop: CSASPTQGWTDTQYF. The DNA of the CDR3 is TGCAGTGCTAGTCCTACGCAGGGGTGGACAGATACGCAGTATTTT.

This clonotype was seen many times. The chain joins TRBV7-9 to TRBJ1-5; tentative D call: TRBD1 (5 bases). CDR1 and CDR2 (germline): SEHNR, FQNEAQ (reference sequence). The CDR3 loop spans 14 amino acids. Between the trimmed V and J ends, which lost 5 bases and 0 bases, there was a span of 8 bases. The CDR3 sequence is CASSPTDSNQPQHF. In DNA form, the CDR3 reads TGTGCCAGCAGCCCGACAGATAGCAATCAGCCCCAGCATTTT.

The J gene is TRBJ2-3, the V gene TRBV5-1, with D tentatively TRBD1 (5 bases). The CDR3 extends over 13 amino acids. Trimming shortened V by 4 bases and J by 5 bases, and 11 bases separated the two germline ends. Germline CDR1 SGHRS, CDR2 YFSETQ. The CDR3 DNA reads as TGCGCCAGCAGCGTACTGACAGAAGATACGCAGTATTTT. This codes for CASSVLTEDTQYF.

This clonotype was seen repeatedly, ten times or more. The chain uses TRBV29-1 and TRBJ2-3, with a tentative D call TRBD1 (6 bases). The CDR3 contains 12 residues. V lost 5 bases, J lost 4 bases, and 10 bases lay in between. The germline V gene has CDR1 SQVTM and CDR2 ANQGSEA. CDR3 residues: CSVQQGPDTQYF. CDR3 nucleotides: TGCAGCGTTCAACAGGGTCCAGATACGCAGTATTTT.

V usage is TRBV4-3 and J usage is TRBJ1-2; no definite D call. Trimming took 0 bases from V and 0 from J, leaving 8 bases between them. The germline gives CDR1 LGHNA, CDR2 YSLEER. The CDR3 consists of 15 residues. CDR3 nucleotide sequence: TGCGCCAGCAGCCAAGAAGGCGGGGCTAACTATGGCTACACCTTC. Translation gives CASSQEGGANYGYTF.

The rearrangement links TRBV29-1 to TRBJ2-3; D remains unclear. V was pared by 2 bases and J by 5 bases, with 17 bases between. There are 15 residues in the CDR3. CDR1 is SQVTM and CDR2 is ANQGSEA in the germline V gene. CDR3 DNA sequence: TGCAGCGTTGAAATGGAGTTTCTCAGTGGAGATACGCAGTATTTT. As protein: CSVEMEFLSGDTQYF.

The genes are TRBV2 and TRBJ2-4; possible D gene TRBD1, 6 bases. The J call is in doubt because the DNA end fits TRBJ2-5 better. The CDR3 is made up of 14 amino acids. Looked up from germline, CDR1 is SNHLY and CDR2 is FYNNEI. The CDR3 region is CASVAGGQQETQYF. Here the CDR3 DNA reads TGTGCCAGCGTCGCCGGAGGACAGCAAGAGACCCAGTACTTC.

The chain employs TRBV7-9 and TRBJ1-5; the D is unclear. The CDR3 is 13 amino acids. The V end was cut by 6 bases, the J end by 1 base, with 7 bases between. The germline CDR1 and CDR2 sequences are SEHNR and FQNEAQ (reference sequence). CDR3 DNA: TGTGCCAGCAGTATGACGAGCAATCAGCCCCAGCATTTT. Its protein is CASSMTSNQPQHF.

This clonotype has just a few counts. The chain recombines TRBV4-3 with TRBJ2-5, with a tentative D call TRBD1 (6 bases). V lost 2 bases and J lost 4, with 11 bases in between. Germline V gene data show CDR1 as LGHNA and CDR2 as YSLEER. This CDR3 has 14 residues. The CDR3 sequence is CASSQRGRGETQYF. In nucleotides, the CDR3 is TGCGCCAGCAGCCAAAGAGGCAGGGGAGAGACCCAGTACTTC.

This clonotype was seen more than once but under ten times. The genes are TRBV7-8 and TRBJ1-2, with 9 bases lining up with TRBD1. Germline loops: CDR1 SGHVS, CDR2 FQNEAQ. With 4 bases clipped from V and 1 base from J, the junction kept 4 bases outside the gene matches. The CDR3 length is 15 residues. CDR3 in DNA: TGTGCCAGCAGCTGGGGGACAGGGCATAACTATGGCTACACCTTC. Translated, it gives CASSWGTGHNYGYTF.

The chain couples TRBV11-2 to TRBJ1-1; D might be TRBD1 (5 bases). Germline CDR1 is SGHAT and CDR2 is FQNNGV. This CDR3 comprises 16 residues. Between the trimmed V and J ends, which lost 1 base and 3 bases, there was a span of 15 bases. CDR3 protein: CASSLGWGTGYTEAFF. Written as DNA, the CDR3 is TGTGCCAGCAGCTTAGGCTGGGGAACAGGATACACTGAAGCTTTCTTT.

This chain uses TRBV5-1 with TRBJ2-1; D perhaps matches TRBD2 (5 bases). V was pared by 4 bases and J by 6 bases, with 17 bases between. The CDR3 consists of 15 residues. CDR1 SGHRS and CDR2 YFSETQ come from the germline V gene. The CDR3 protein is CASSPEDAISNEQFF. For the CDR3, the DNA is TGCGCCAGCAGCCCGGAGGACGCTATTAGCAATGAGCAGTTCTTC.

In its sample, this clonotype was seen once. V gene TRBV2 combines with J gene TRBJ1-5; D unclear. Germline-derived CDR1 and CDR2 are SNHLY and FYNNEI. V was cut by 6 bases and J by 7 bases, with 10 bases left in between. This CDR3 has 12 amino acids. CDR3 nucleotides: TGTGCCAGCAGCCCAAGGAGCCAGCCCCAGCATTTT. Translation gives CASSPRSQPQHF.

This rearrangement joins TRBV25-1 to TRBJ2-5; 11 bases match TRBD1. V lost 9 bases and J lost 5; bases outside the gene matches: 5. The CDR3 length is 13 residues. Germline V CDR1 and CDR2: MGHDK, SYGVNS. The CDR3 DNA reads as TGTGCCAGTAAACGGACAGGGGGCGAGACCCAGTACTTC. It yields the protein CASKRTGGETQYF.